These 4 T cell receptor beta chains were sequenced from one sample in a study of blood T cell repertoires in COVID-19. Data came from immunoSEQ multiplex PCR; TCRdb stores just in-frame clones and leaves some out. The sample contains fewer than 120,000 clones, more than 75% of which appear only once. Sequenced sample: peripheral blood. The receptors were sampled from a woman aged 50 to 60 with acute or convalescent COVID-19.

This clone has only one observation. This chain connects TRBV3-1 (or the pseudogene TRBV3-2) to TRBJ1-1; no reliable D call. V lost 2 bases and J 11 bases, leaving 12 bases between the germline ends. CDR3 length: 12 residues. The germline CDR1 and CDR2 sequences are LGHDT and YNNKEL (reference sequence). The CDR3 reads CASSQNSLEAFF. DNA of the CDR3: TGTGCCAGCAGCCAAAATAGCCTCGAGGCTTTCTTT.

The CDR3 DNA reads as TGCGCCAGCAGCCCCGGGAGCTTGGGGGGGGAGCAGTACTTC. The encoded protein is CASSPGSLGGEQYF. The V gene is TRBV5-1, the J gene TRBJ2-7; 7 bases align to TRBD2. Trimming at V came to 4 bases and at J to 7 bases, leaving 11 bases not matched to a gene. CDR3 length equals 14 residues. The germline V gene encodes CDR1 SGHRS and CDR2 YFSETQ.

The rearrangement links TRBV19 to TRBJ1-4; no definite D call. This CDR3 spans 15 amino acids. V was trimmed by 1 base and J by 8 bases, leaving 14 bases between them. Germline V gene sequence: CDR1 LNHDA, CDR2 SQIVND (reference sequence). Here the CDR3 DNA reads TGTGCCAGTAGTATAGGACTTCCCCCGGGGGAAAAACTGTTTTTT. Translation: CASSIGLPPGEKLFF.

V usage is TRBV6-6 and J usage is TRBJ2-7; the match to TRBD2 covers 13 bases. Germline values: CDR1 MNHNY, CDR2 SVGAGI (reference sequence). J was trimmed by 7 bases and V by 4 bases; bases with no gene match: 4. This CDR3 region has 14 residues. The CDR3 DNA is TGTGCCAGCAGTTTTGGACTAGCGGGAGATGAGCAGTACTTC. Protein product: CASSFGLAGDEQYF.